This T cell receptor (beta chain) came from a study of blood T cell repertoires in COVID-19. In the study overall: Acute and convalescent COVID-19 specimens originated in the United States, Italy and Spain.

V dropped 5 bases and J dropped 4; count of bases not matched to a gene: 2. From germline, CDR1 is SGHNT and CDR2 YENEEA. This CDR3 region has 13 residues. Per the original data handling: Nucleated cell counts were estimated from reference gene primer amplification. The assay was immunoSEQ multiplex PCR, and TCRdb's table has in-frame clones only and misses some. V and J calls and clone size are as listed in that table; D and trimming were resolved from the DNA. Of 200,000 to 250,000 clones listed, under 90% were seen once; the top ten hold 18%. The chain employs TRBV11-3 and TRBJ1-2, with TRBD1 matching over 9 bases. Sequenced material: peripheral blood. This receptor was identified in a woman older than 75 with active or convalescent COVID-19. The CDR3 DNA reads as TGTGCCAGCAGCCCGGGACAGGGCTATGGCTACACCTTC. Amino acids: CASSPGQGYGYTF.